Below, 6 T cell receptor beta chains from the same sample are listed, as sequenced in a study of shared clonotypes between healthy human individuals. Clones were read by immunoSEQ multiplex PCR, and TCRdb kept only the in-frame ones, dropping some. The sample has approximately 1,500,000 clones, 95% to 99% seen once; the top ten hold approximately 0.44%. Sequenced material: naive CD4+ T cells sorted from blood. The sample's subset: CD45RA+ positively selected. These receptors all stem from a man aged 30 to 45 in good health.

The CDR3 loop is CAIRGTSGSSDTQYF. CDR3 bases: TGTGCCATCAGAGGAACGAGCGGGAGCTCAGATACGCAGTATTTT. V gene TRBV10-3 combines with J gene TRBJ2-3, with 8 bases matching TRBD2. This CDR3 comprises 15 residues. With V trimmed by 6 bases and J by 4 bases, 9 bases remained unmatched. Germline loops: CDR1 ENHRY, CDR2 SYGVKD.

CDR3 residues: CASSPAAGYNQPQHF. The CDR3 nucleotides are TGTGCCAGCAGCCCGGCGGCCGGCTACAATCAGCCCCAGCATTTT. The chain uses TRBV7-9 and TRBJ1-5; D unresolved. V dropped 5 bases and J dropped 3 bases, with 14 bases sitting between them. CDR3 size: 15 residues. Looked up from germline, CDR1 is SEHNR and CDR2 is FQNEAQ (reference sequence).

This sequence joins TRBV6-5 and TRBJ1-5; D call uncertain. Germline V gives CDR1 MNHEY, CDR2 SVGAGI. The CDR3 consists of 14 residues. V dropped 0 bases and J dropped 6 bases, with 9 bases sitting between them. In nucleotides, the CDR3 is TGTGCCAGCAGTTACTCGACTTTAGGTCAGCCCCAGCATTTT. This encodes CASSYSTLGQPQHF.

This rearrangement joins TRBV9 to TRBJ2-7; 8 bases line up with TRBD2. The CDR3 loop spans 15 amino acids. The germline CDR1 and CDR2 sequences are SGDLS and YYNGEE. Trimming cost V 3 bases and J 6 bases; bases outside gene matches: 11. The DNA of the CDR3 is TGTGCCAGCAGCGGATCCGGGACTAGTCTTGCCGAGCAGTACTTC. This codes for CASSGSGTSLAEQYF.

This chain connects TRBV14 to TRBJ1-5; no firm D call. The V end lost 2 bases, the J end lost 8 bases, and 7 bases lay between the germline ends. The CDR3 spans 12 residues. The germline V gene encodes CDR1 SGHDN and CDR2 FVKESK. In DNA, the CDR3 is TGTGCCAGCAGCCAATTCAGGAAGCCCCAGCATTTT. As protein: CASSQFRKPQHF. The whole variable domain, remainder taken from reference TRBV14 and TRBJ1-5, is EAGVTQFPSHSVIEKGQTVTLRCDPISGHDNLYWYRRVMGKEIKFLLHFVKESKQDESGMPNNRFLAERTGGTYSTLKVQPAELEDSGVYFCASSQFRKPQHFGDGTRLSIL.

The chain has TRBV4-1 and TRBJ2-7; maybe TRBD2 (6 bases). V gave up 0 bases and J gave up 9 bases, with 33 bases separating them. CDR1 MGHRA and CDR2 YSYEKL come from the germline V gene. The CDR3 totals 20 residues. As DNA, the CDR3 is TGCGCCAGCAGCCAAGAAATTTTCGGACTCCAGGGACTCTCCTACGAGCGGCAGTACTTC. This sequence encodes CASSQEIFGLQGLSYERQYF.